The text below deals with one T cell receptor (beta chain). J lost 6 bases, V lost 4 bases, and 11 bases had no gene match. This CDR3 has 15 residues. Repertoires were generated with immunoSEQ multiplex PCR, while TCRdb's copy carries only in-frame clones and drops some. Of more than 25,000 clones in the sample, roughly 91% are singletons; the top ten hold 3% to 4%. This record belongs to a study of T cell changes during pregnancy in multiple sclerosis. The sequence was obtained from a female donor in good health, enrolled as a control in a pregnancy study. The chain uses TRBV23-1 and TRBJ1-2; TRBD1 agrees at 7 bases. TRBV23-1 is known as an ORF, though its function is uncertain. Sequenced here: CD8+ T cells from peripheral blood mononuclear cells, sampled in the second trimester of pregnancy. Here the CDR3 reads CASSPQQGPWDGYTF. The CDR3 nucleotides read TGCGCCAGCAGTCCACAACAGGGGCCCTGGGATGGCTACACCTTC.